The 7 T cell receptor beta chains below were found in one sample sequenced in a study of tumor-infiltrating lymphocytes in primary liver carcinoma. The authors made TCR beta cDNA from 450 to 600 ng total RNA with a constant-region primer. Libraries for TCR beta were built through three nested multiplex PCR rounds, which together made up a slightly modified ARM-PCR procedure. Use of TRBV1-TRBV30 forward primers with a C-beta reverse primer characterized the first two PCR rounds, which lasted ten to eleven cycles each. TCRdb fed the multiplex PCR reads into MiXCR, producing one record per CDR3 protein. The sample lists 100,000 to 150,000 distinct CDR3 sequences, around 60% seen once, with around 8.4% in the top ten. The tissue used was unsorted bulk material of about 19-34 mg. RNA and DNA were co-extracted from it with the AllPrep DNA/RNA mini kit. Sequencing input: liver tumor tissue from sampling region 3. Subset of the sample: tumor region T3, left-lateral pole. All receptors come from a woman aged 55-75 years with primary liver carcinoma and hepatitis B virus infection.

This clonotype was seen ten or more times. The CDR3 DNA follows: TGTGCCAGCAGTTACAGGAATCATGAGCAGTTCTTC. It specifies CASSYRNHEQFF. The J gene is TRBJ2-1, the V gene TRBV6-5, with D unresolved. Trimming stripped 2 bases from V and 8 bases from J, with 7 bases between. Germline V gene data show CDR1 as MNHEY and CDR2 as SVGAGI. The CDR3 runs to 12 residues.

The rearrangement uses TRBV14 and TRBJ2-2; TRBD1 matches 9 bases. The ends lost 3 bases at V and 4 bases at J; junction bases unmatched: 21. Per the germline V gene, CDR1 is SGHDN and CDR2 is FVKESK. There are 21 residues in the CDR3. CDR3 residues: CASSQDTPDEFRDRATGELFF. As DNA, the CDR3 is TGTGCCAGCAGCCAGGATACACCAGACGAATTCCGGGACAGGGCCACCGGGGAGCTGTTTTTT.

As regards this clonotype: This is likely a read error, given that the CDR3 carries no conserved phenylalanine or tryptophan at its end. The chain links TRBV4-2 to TRBJ1-1; D unclear. Germline V gene sequence: CDR1 LGHNA, CDR2 YNFKEQ. CDR3 length: 14 amino acids. The CDR3 protein is CVSSRTRDNTEAFI. The DNA for the CDR3 is TGTGTCAGCAGTCGTACACGGGATAACACTGAAGCTTTCATT.

A note on this clonotype: The junction differs from germline at one of its ends, possibly a read error. This CDR3 is CASSLGSQGVQSQHF. CDR3 sequence (DNA): TGTGCCAGCAGCCTGGGGTCCCAGGGAGTTCAGTCCCAGCATTTT. V usage is TRBV28 and J usage is TRBJ1-5; TRBD1 is a possible D gene (5 bases). The germline V gene encodes CDR1 MDHEN and CDR2 SYDVKM. This CDR3 has 15 residues.

This clonotype has more than one count but fewer than ten. This may come from a read error, since a much larger clone is one base off. The chain employs TRBV29-1 and TRBJ2-4; no reliable D call. The CDR3 covers 11 residues. CDR1 is SQVTM, CDR2 ANQGSEA, per germline. CDR3 in DNA: TGCAGCGTTGAGGACGGGTTTCTTCACTACTTC. Its translation: CSVEDGFLHYF.

V and J are TRBV2 and TRBJ2-5; D remains unclear. V lost 6 bases, J lost 0 bases, and 8 bases lay in between. CDR1 SNHLY and CDR2 FYNNEI come from the germline V gene. The CDR3 sequence is 13 residues long. CDR3: CASRAGYQETQYF. DNA for the CDR3: TGTGCCAGCAGGGCAGGCTACCAAGAGACCCAGTACTTC.

About this clonotype: Germline and junction disagree at one end, which may indicate a read error. This chain connects TRBV16 to TRBJ1-4; TRBD1 might be the D (5 bases). Per the germline V gene, CDR1 is KGHSY and CDR2 is FQNENV. This CDR3 has 14 residues. The CDR3: CASSTGFGTEKLLF. CDR3 sequence (DNA): TGTGCCAGCAGCACAGGTTTTGGGACTGAAAAACTGCTTTTT.